This TCR beta chain was identified during a study of shared clonotypes between healthy human individuals (dated by TCRdb to 2018 to 2021). General notes on the study: The cohort comprised two women and a few men aged 18 to 49 years. The study deeply sequenced blood TCR repertoires of roughly five healthy adults to estimate repertoire size and the extent of clonotype sharing between individuals. For each donor, three plates each were used for CD4 naive and CD4 memory, two plates were used for CD8 naive, and one plate was used for CD8 memory. Each donor's leukapheresis produced roughly between about 0.8 and 10 billion PBMCs. To increase sequencing depth and limit assay-specific biases, different laboratories used diverse techniques to prepare libraries and sequence TCR repertoires.

Notes on this clone: It has no known antigen specificity. No base quality information exists; no much larger clone differs at one position.

What the research found in general, with its limitations: Sampling was limited to blood, and TCR repertoires in tissue likely differ from TCR repertoires in blood. Larger estimated clonotype richness was generally found for naive subsets than for memory subsets. Incomplete sequencing was indicated by rarefaction of sorted-subset datasets, despite the large sequencing depth. When several donors were compared, the shared fraction of clonotypes was roughly 4.8% for naive CD4, less than 4% for naive CD8, 2% to 2.5% for memory CD4, and 0.35% to 0.4% for memory CD8. Higher generation probabilities were observed for clonotypes shared by all four sorted-subset donors than for non-shared clonotypes. Because the study included a small number of donors, the genetic and exposure-history diversity represented was limited. Pairwise subsampling indicated that sequencing depth was expected to affect the degree of clonotype sharing among donors.

The donors were healthy, HIV-negative adults who had no recently reported acute infections or vaccinations. All donors were Caucasian adults living in Nashville, Tennessee, USA. Magnetic negative selection was used to enrich CD4+ T cells, after which naive cells were positively selected on CD45RA and the negative fraction became the memory subset. Blood was obtained by leukapheresis, after which PBMCs were separated by Ficoll-Histopaque density gradient centrifugation and cryopreserved in liquid nitrogen vapor phase. Purity and quantity of every magnetically sorted T cell population were checked by analytical flow cytometry. Genomic DNA was isolated from each sorted fraction and quantified by UV absorbance on a Nanodrop 2000c. Using the deep immunoSEQ assay, TCR CDR3 regions were amplified from genomic DNA by multiplex PCR. For each cell subset, the extracted genomic DNA was distributed evenly across all wells of several immunoSEQ 96-well plates, and each plate served as one replicate. For sorted subsets, each replicate PCR was loaded with about 0.2 ug genomic DNA, equivalent to 30,000 to 35,000 T cell genomes. Purified libraries were measured with a Qubit 3.0 fluorometer, size-checked on a Bioanalyzer 2100, and measured again with the KAPA Library Quantification kit. Each immunoSEQ 96-well plate was sequenced on its own single-read 150-cycle Illumina NextSeq 550 flow cell. The original methods were these. Because the immunoSEQ output included only junctional sequences and no quality scores, the filtering could not be the same as the filtering used for full-length reads. To assign V/J genes and CDR3, sequences were annotated using PyIR, a Python wrapper for IgBLAST v1.9, with IMGT germline references. Reads were removed for weak V/J assignments (E-value above 1e-6), missing CDR3, stop codons, out-of-frame junctions, or ambiguous translated residues. V3J clonotypes were defined by identical inferred V gene, J gene, and CDR3 amino acid sequence. Percentage overlap between repertoires was calculated by dividing the number of shared unique clonotypes by the size of the smaller repertoire. RTK rarefaction, the Chao1 estimator, and Recon v2.1 estimates of unobserved clonotypes were used to assess repertoire richness. OLGA was used to compute generation probabilities for all TCRbeta clonotypes that the gDNA method yielded from a few donors. Drawn from immuneACCESS, this table holds only the in-frame rearrangements with V and J called that TCRdb kept. Clones are partly lost; checked studies trace under half to an unresolved V gene and leave the rest unexplained. V and J calls and clone size are those listed in that table; D and trimming were worked out from the DNA. The sample table lists over a million clones, 75% of them with a count of one. 1.5% of the sample comes from the top ten.

This receptor was identified in a man between 18 and 35 years old in good health. The sequenced sample was memory CD4+ T cells sorted from blood. The sample's cell subset or site label, decoded: CD45RA-negative fraction.

In nucleotides, the sequence is TGTGCCAGCTCACCTCCATCCGGGACAGGGGTATATAGCAATCAGCCCCAGCATTTT. It translates to CASSPPSGTGVYSNQPQHF. The V and J genes are TRBV18 and TRBJ1-5; a stretch of 10 junction bases matches TRBD1. Compared with germline, V lacks 3 bases and J lacks 0 bases; bases without a gene match: 11. The germline V gene gives CDR1 as KGHSH and CDR2 as LQKENI. Taken from cysteine to phenylalanine, the CDR3 has 19 residues. The entry retains the CDR3 DNA only, 57 bases that are in frame from base 1.